The next 3 T cell receptor beta chains were all read from a single sample in a study of OX40 agonist ivuxolimab in advanced cancers. Clones were read by immunoSEQ multiplex PCR, and TCRdb kept only the in-frame ones, dropping some. Here the sample spans 90,000 to 120,000 clones, about nine tenths being singletons. The specimen was CD4+ or CD8+ T cells sorted from blood, collected in a trial of the OX40 agonist ivuxolimab. Every receptor here comes from an adult with an advanced solid tumor such as melanoma, head and neck, liver or kidney cancer.

The chain has TRBV19 and TRBJ2-7; D tentatively fits TRBD1 or TRBD2 (6 bases each). CDR3 length: 15 amino acids. Trimming left V 4 bases short and J 10 bases short, with 23 bases between. Germline V CDR1 and CDR2: LNHDA, SQIVND (reference sequence). CDR3 residues: CASSTFVGGTTTQYF. CDR3 coding DNA: TGTGCCAGTAGTACCTTCGTTGGGGGGACAACCACCCAGTACTTC. The full variable domain, its missing parts supplied by reference TRBV19 and TRBJ2-7, is DGGITQSPKYLFRKEGQNVTLSCEQNLNHDAMYWYRQDPGQGLRLIYYSQIVNDFQKGDIAEGYSVSREKKESFPLTVTSAQKNPTAFYLCASSTFVGGTTTQYFGPGTRLTVT.

The gene calls are TRBV5-1 and TRBJ2-3; D remains unclear. In germline, CDR1 is SGHRS, CDR2 YFSETQ. V lost 2 bases and J 6 bases, leaving 4 bases between the germline ends. The CDR3 consists of 11 residues. The CDR3 loop reads CASSLEDTQYF. The CDR3 nucleotides read TGCGCCAGCAGCTTAGAGGATACGCAGTATTTT.

J is TRBJ2-7 and V is TRBV11-1; 11 nucleotides align to TRBD2. J lost 8 bases, V lost 4 bases, and 13 bases had no gene match. Germline values: CDR1 SGHAT, CDR2 FQDESV (reference sequence). The CDR3 is 16 residues long. CDR3 bases: TGTGCCAGCAGCTCGATCCTAGCGGGAGGCCCCACCCAGCAGTACTTC. It translates to CASSSILAGGPTQQYF.